This T cell receptor beta chain was recorded in a study of blood T cell repertoires in COVID-19. Study as a whole: The United States, Italy and Spain supplied acute and convalescent COVID-19 samples. PBMCs, B-cell-depleted T cells, or T cells provided the cDNA or gDNA that made up the material.

Seattle cases were enrolled at active infection and followed longitudinally. Trimming took 4 bases from V and 3 from J; bases not matched to a gene: 9. The CDR3 runs to 15 residues. Germline V gene sequence: CDR1 SGHRS, CDR2 YFSETQ. In the source study's methods: Reference gene primer amplification gave estimated nucleated cell counts. Assay used: immunoSEQ multiplex PCR; TCRdb lists only in-frame clones, some missing. The DNA was the basis for D and trimming; V, J and clone size are from that table. Of approximately 65,000 clones listed, around 91% are singletons. Sequenced material: peripheral blood. The J gene is TRBJ2-7, the V gene TRBV5-1; 8 positions agree with TRBD1. This clonotype was obtained from a man aged 45-60 years with COVID-19, enrolled during active disease. As DNA, the CDR3 is TGCGCCAGCAGCCCGGGACAGGCCCGAGGCTACGAGCAGTACTTC. It encodes CASSPGQARGYEQYF. The entire variable domain, with the rest obtained from reference TRBV5-1 and TRBJ2-7, is as follows: KAGVTQTPRYLIKTRGQQVTLSCSPISGHRSVSWYQQTPGQGLQFLFEYFSETQRNKGNFPGRFSGRQFSNSRSEMNVSTLELGDSALYLCASSPGQARGYEQYFGPGTRLTVT.